This T cell receptor beta chain was obtained from a study of yellow fever vaccine responses in identical twins. Overall study results and limits: A vaccine T cell response that seemed partly convergent and partly personalized was reported in twins.

Trimming at V came to 5 bases and at J to 4 bases, leaving 15 bases not matched to a gene. CDR3 size: 19 residues. The germline gives CDR1 LNHNV, CDR2 YYDKDF (reference sequence). TCRdb reprocessed the RT-PCR reads via MiXCR and lists one record per CDR3 protein. The table includes roughly 3,500 distinct CDR3 sequences, around 87% detected once. On this clonotype itself: The antigen remains unidentified.

The sequenced sample was T cells from blood (PBMCs), unsorted or a sorted subset (not recorded which), obtained before or after yellow fever vaccination (not recorded which). The TCR originated in a woman aged 18-29 years who received the yellow fever vaccine. The chain has TRBV15 and TRBJ2-7; 15 bases are shared with TRBD2. CDR3 DNA sequence: TGTGCCACCAGCGCACGGGACTCCGGGACTAGCGGGAGGATTTACGAGCAGTACTTC. Protein sequence: CATSARDSGTSGRIYEQYF. Combining the CDR3 with reference TRBV15 and TRBJ2-7 gives the whole variable domain DAMVIQNPRYQVTQFGKPVTLSCSQTLNHNVMYWYQQKSSQAPKLLFHYYDKDFNNEADTPDNFQSRRPNTSFCFLDIRSPGLGDTAMYLCATSARDSGTSGRIYEQYFGPGTRLTVT.